What follows are 24 T cell receptor beta chains derived from one specimen sequenced in a study of blood T cell repertoires in COVID-19. TCRdb's table, derived via immunoSEQ multiplex PCR, lists solely in-frame clones and lacks some. The table has over 250,000 clones, around nine tenths seen once. Sequenced sample: PBMCs or T cells enriched from blood (not recorded which). The receptors here all came from a woman aged 60-70 years who had recovered from COVID-19.

The chain uses TRBV28 and TRBJ1-4; unclear D gene. Germline CDR1 and CDR2: MDHEN and SYDVKM. The CDR3 sequence is 14 residues long. V dropped 6 bases and J dropped 6 bases, with 14 bases sitting between them. CDR3 nucleotide sequence: TGTGCCAGCAGCTACACTCCGGAGGATGAAAAACTGTTTTTT. Translated, it gives CASSYTPEDEKLFF.

The rearrangement links TRBV29-1 to TRBJ1-1; weak D call: TRBD1 (6 bases). This CDR3 spans 13 amino acids. V was clipped by 5 bases and J by 0 bases, with 10 bases between them. The germline V gene has CDR1 SQVTM and CDR2 ANQGSEA. As DNA, the CDR3 is TGCAGCGTTACAGGACAGATGAACACTGAAGCTTTCTTT. Translation: CSVTGQMNTEAFF.

This clone came up a few times. The chain uses TRBV10-2 and TRBJ2-1, with 7 nucleotides matching TRBD2. Trimming at V came to 8 bases and at J to 2 bases, leaving 12 bases not matched to a gene. Germline V gene lookup returns CDR1 WSHSY and CDR2 SAAADI. The CDR3 totals 16 residues. CDR3 amino acids: CASGLAASATYNEQFF. The CDR3 DNA sequence: TGCGCCAGCGGGCTAGCGGCCTCAGCTACCTACAATGAGCAGTTCTTC.

The chain combines TRBV6-5 with TRBJ2-7; 10 bases fit TRBD2. Trimming took 6 bases from V and 4 from J; bases not matched to a gene: 6. The CDR3 has 14 residues. Germline loops: CDR1 MNHEY, CDR2 SVGAGI. This CDR3 is CASSYLAGAYEQYF. As DNA, the CDR3 is TGTGCCAGCAGCTATCTAGCGGGAGCTTACGAGCAGTACTTC.

The chain has TRBV6-5 and TRBJ2-4; 12 bases line up with TRBD1. Germline values: CDR1 MNHEY, CDR2 SVGAGI. This CDR3 is built from 14 residues. V lost 10 bases and J lost 9; bases outside the gene matches: 10. Here the CDR3 DNA reads TGTGCCACCCAGGGGGACAGGGGGCTGGGCATTCAGTACTTC. As protein: CATQGDRGLGIQYF.

This clone has a single count. The chain has TRBV7-3 and TRBJ1-1; D remains unclear. Germline CDR1 is SGHTA and CDR2 is FQGTGA. This CDR3 is 13 amino acids long. The germline V and J ends were trimmed by 3 bases and 7 bases, with 12 bases remaining between them. CDR3 nucleotides: TGTGCCAGCAGCTTGCCAGGAAGAGATGAAGCTTTCTTT. Protein: CASSLPGRDEAFF.

The chain uses TRBV5-5 and TRBJ1-6, with TRBD1 matching over 7 bases. Germline loops: CDR1 SGHKS, CDR2 YYEKEE (reference sequence). V gave up 4 bases and J gave up 10 bases; unmatched junction bases: 11. CDR3 length: 15 residues. CDR3: CASSPWSGGDSPLHF. For the CDR3, the DNA is TGTGCCAGCAGCCCCTGGTCAGGGGGAGACTCACCCCTCCACTTT.

V usage is TRBV11-2 and J usage is TRBJ1-1; D gene uncertain. V was trimmed by 5 bases and J by 8 bases, leaving 12 bases between them. Germline V CDR1 and CDR2: SGHAT, FQNNGV. CDR3 length: 12 amino acids. Here the CDR3 reads CASSPTSPEAFF. The CDR3 DNA reads as TGTGCCAGCAGCCCAACAAGTCCCGAAGCTTTCTTT.

V is TRBV2 and J is TRBJ2-5; D is perhaps TRBD2 (5 bases). The CDR3 consists of 13 residues. V was trimmed by 8 bases and J by 9 bases, leaving 19 bases between them. Looked up from germline, CDR1 is SNHLY and CDR2 is FYNNEI. The CDR3, as DNA: TGTGCCAGCGCGGGTGGGTGGAGGTATCCCCAGTACTTC. Translated: CASAGGWRYPQYF.

This chain uses TRBV28 with TRBJ2-5, with D maybe TRBD1 (6 bases). The CDR3 contains 14 residues. With 3 bases removed from V and 2 bases from J, the gap between germline ends came to 10 bases. CDR1 and CDR2 from the germline V gene are MDHEN and SYDVKM. Here the CDR3 DNA reads TGTGCCAGCAGTTTCGGTAGGGGGCAAGAGACCCAGTACTTC. This translates into CASSFGRGQETQYF. The whole variable domain, filled in from reference TRBV28 and TRBJ2-5, reads DVKVTQSSRYLVKRTGEKVFLECVQDMDHENMFWYRQDPGLGLRLIYFSYDVKMKEKGDIPEGYSVSREKKERFSLILESASTNQTSMYLCASSFGRGQETQYFGPGTRLLVL.

The chain employs TRBV6-1 and TRBJ1-1; D perhaps matches TRBD1 (5 bases). CDR1 and CDR2 from the germline V gene are MNHNS and SASEGT. V dropped 3 bases and J dropped 1 base, with 12 bases sitting between them. The CDR3 spans 15 residues. The CDR3: CASSEGGGPNTEAFF. In nucleotides, the CDR3 is TGTGCCAGCAGTGAGGGGGGTGGACCGAACACTGAAGCTTTCTTT.

The sample holds one count of this clone. The chain links TRBV5-5 to TRBJ2-3, with 10 positions matching TRBD2. The CDR3 spans 15 residues. Trimming removed 0 bases from V and 5 bases from J; junction bases left unmatched: 3. The V gene's germline CDR1 is SGHKS and CDR2 YYEKEE (reference sequence). CDR3 region: CASSLEAGGQDTQYF. CDR3 sequence (DNA): TGTGCCAGCAGCTTGGAAGCGGGAGGGCAAGATACGCAGTATTTT.

In its sample, this clone was seen once. The J gene is TRBJ1-2, the V gene TRBV11-2; 7 positions match TRBD1. V lost 4 bases to trimming and J lost 1 base; unmatched junction nucleotides: 9. Germline CDR1 SGHAT, CDR2 FQNNGV. This CDR3 is built from 16 residues. CDR3 nucleotides: TGTGCCAGCAGCTATCCCGGGACAGTGTTTAACTATGGCTACACCTTC. Its translation is CASSYPGTVFNYGYTF.

Here the CDR3 reads CASTVLDSVNNEQFF. The CDR3 nucleotides read TGCGCCAGCACTGTTCTGGACAGTGTAAATAATGAGCAGTTCTTC. The chain joins TRBV5-1 to TRBJ2-1; D is possibly TRBD1 (6 bases). Looked up from germline, CDR1 is SGHRS and CDR2 is YFSETQ. V dropped 6 bases and J dropped 7 bases, with 20 bases sitting between them. This CDR3 region has 15 residues. Complete variable domain (other parts from reference TRBV5-1 and TRBJ2-1): KAGVTQTPRYLIKTRGQQVTLSCSPISGHRSVSWYQQTPGQGLQFLFEYFSETQRNKGNFPGRFSGRQFSNSRSEMNVSTLELGDSALYLCASTVLDSVNNEQFFGPGTRLTVL.

V is TRBV13 and J is TRBJ1-4; 8 nucleotides line up with TRBD1. The CDR3 covers 17 residues. Germline V gene lookup returns CDR1 PRHDT and CDR2 FYEKMQ (reference sequence). V gave up 5 bases and J gave up 0 bases; unmatched junction bases: 8. The CDR3 loop is CASSLGDRGATNEKLFF. The CDR3 coding sequence is TGTGCCAGCAGCCTCGGAGACAGGGGAGCAACTAATGAAAAACTGTTTTTT.

DNA of the CDR3: TGTGCCTGGGCCGGGACAGGGAATGAAAAACTGTTTTTT. As protein: CAWAGTGNEKLFF. The chain carries TRBV30 and TRBJ1-4; 9 bases line up with TRBD1. Germline V gene sequence: CDR1 GTSNPN, CDR2 SVGIG (reference sequence). This CDR3 is 13 amino acids long. With 5 bases clipped from V and 5 bases from J, the junction kept 3 bases outside the gene matches.

V gene TRBV24-1 combines with J gene TRBJ2-7; D is possibly TRBD2 (6 bases). The ends were cut back, 4 bases at V and 3 bases at J, with 12 bases in the middle. Looked up from germline, CDR1 is KGHDR and CDR2 is SFDVKD. CDR3 length: 14 residues. This CDR3 is CATSDRTTDYEQYF. The CDR3 nucleotides are TGTGCCACCAGTGACCGGACTACCGACTACGAGCAGTACTTC.

This clone was seen a handful of times. The chain uses TRBV2 and TRBJ2-5, with D tentatively TRBD2 (6 bases). V lost 8 bases and J lost 4, with 14 bases in between. From germline, CDR1 is SNHLY and CDR2 FYNNEI. The CDR3 consists of 13 residues. CDR3 coding DNA: TGTGCCAGCCTGGGGGGAAGGGGAGAGACCCAGTACTTC. This encodes CASLGGRGETQYF. Drawing the rest from reference TRBV2 and TRBJ2-5, the complete variable domain is EPEVTQTPSHQVTQMGQEVILRCVPISNHLYFYWYRQILGQKVEFLVSFYNNEISEKSEIFDDQFSVERPDGSNFTLKIRSTKLEDSAMYFCASLGGRGETQYFGPGTRLLVL.

The chain links TRBV13 to TRBJ1-1; the D gene is possibly TRBD1 (5 bases). This CDR3 has 14 amino acids. Between the trimmed V and J ends, which lost 5 bases and 1 base, there was a span of 11 bases. Germline-derived CDR1 and CDR2 are PRHDT and FYEKMQ (reference sequence). The CDR3 here is CASSGRRENTEAFF. The CDR3 DNA reads TGTGCCAGCAGCGGTCGCAGGGAGAACACTGAAGCTTTCTTT. Looking up the rest from reference TRBV13 and TRBJ1-1 gives the full variable domain: AAGVIQSPRHLIKEKRETATLKCYPIPRHDTVYWYQQGPGQDPQFLISFYEKMQSDKGSIPDRFSAQQFSDYHSELNMSSLELGDSALYFCASSGRRENTEAFFGQGTRLTVV.

The rearrangement uses TRBV6-1 and TRBJ1-5; 10 bases map to TRBD1. This CDR3 has 16 residues. Germline CDR1 and CDR2: MNHNS and SASEGT. V shed 0 bases and J 5 bases; nucleotides not matched to a gene: 4. In nucleotides, the CDR3 is TGTGCCAGCAGTGAAGCATCGGGACAGGGGTATCAGCCCCAGCATTTT. Encoded protein: CASSEASGQGYQPQHF.

This sequence joins TRBV24-1 and TRBJ2-1; 8 nucleotides agree with TRBD2. The CDR3 sequence is 15 residues long. Trimming cost V 9 bases and J 1 base; bases outside gene matches: 7. Looked up from germline, CDR1 is KGHDR and CDR2 is SFDVKD. In DNA form, the CDR3 reads TGTGCCACCGGGCAAGCGGGAGCATCCTACAATGAGCAGTTCTTC. Its translation is CATGQAGASYNEQFF.

For this clone: Distinct nucleotide sequences in the sample also encode this CDR3. This chain uses TRBV20-1 with TRBJ1-4, with a weak D call TRBD1 (5 bases). Germline V gene lookup returns CDR1 DFQATT and CDR2 SNEGSKA (reference sequence). Trimming cost V 2 bases and J 8 bases, with 6 bases left between them. The CDR3 length is 11 residues. CDR3 nucleotide sequence: TGCAGTGCTAGAAGACAGGAAAAACTGTTTTTT. It encodes CSARRQEKLFF.

Of note for this clone: This sample includes further DNA sequences coding for the same CDR3. This chain connects TRBV4-1 to TRBJ2-7; tentatively, D is TRBD2 (6 bases). CDR1 and CDR2 (germline): MGHRA, YSYEKL. This CDR3 is 15 amino acids long. V was trimmed by 0 bases and J by 3 bases, leaving 12 bases between them. This chain's CDR3 is CASSQEAGRNYEQYF. CDR3 nucleotides: TGCGCCAGCAGCCAAGAAGCAGGGAGGAACTACGAGCAGTACTTC.

The genes are TRBV30 and TRBJ1-6; a weak D match, TRBD1 (6 bases). V was cut by 1 base and J by 9 bases, with 13 bases left in between. This CDR3 is 14 amino acids long. The germline V gene has CDR1 GTSNPN and CDR2 SVGIG (reference sequence). This chain's CDR3 is CAWSEAGALSPLHF. For the CDR3, the DNA is TGTGCCTGGAGTGAGGCAGGGGCCCTTTCACCCCTCCACTTT.